A single T cell receptor (beta chain) is shown here with its context. Assay: immunoSEQ multiplex PCR; the TCRdb copy retains only in-frame clones and omits some. The sample lists around 30,000 clones; about 91% were seen once. Trimming cost V 6 bases and J 4 bases; bases outside gene matches: 14. CDR1 SNHLY and CDR2 FYNNEI come from the germline V gene. The CDR3 runs to 17 residues. These data belong to a study of T cell changes during pregnancy in multiple sclerosis. This clonotype was obtained from a female donor with multiple sclerosis, enrolled in a pregnancy study. The rearrangement joins TRBV2 to TRBJ2-5; 10 positions agree with TRBD1. The sample consisted of CD8+ T cells from peripheral blood mononuclear cells, taken in the first trimester of pregnancy. Written as DNA, the CDR3 is TGTGCCAGCAGCCTAAATCTCCGGGACAGGGGACGAGAGACCCAGTACTTC. Its protein is CASSLNLRDRGRETQYF. The full variable domain, rest sourced from reference TRBV2 and TRBJ2-5, is EPEVTQTPSHQVTQMGQEVILRCVPISNHLYFYWYRQILGQKVEFLVSFYNNEISEKSEIFDDQFSVERPDGSNFTLKIRSTKLEDSAMYFCASSLNLRDRGRETQYFGPGTRLLVL.